These T cell receptor beta chains were read from a single sample in a study of T cell changes during pregnancy in multiple sclerosis. The method was immunoSEQ multiplex PCR; TCRdb's version includes in-frame clones alone and lacks a portion of them. The table shows about 41,000 clones, with 80% to 90% occurring only once. The sequenced sample was CD4+ T cells from peripheral blood mononuclear cells, obtained in the first trimester of pregnancy. The origin of the receptors is a female donor with multiple sclerosis, enrolled in a pregnancy study. CDR3s include the opening cysteine and the closing phenylalanine or tryptophan. Each record gives: CDR3 DNA, CDR3 protein, V gene, D gene, J gene, clone size. A D gene is named only where the DNA matches it firmly. Clone size is stated in some rows and not others, as once, few, many or a class when expanded.

TGCGCCAGCAGCTGGAACAGCGGCAATGAGCAGTTCTTC CASSWNSGNEQFF TRBV5-1 - TRBJ2-1 -
TGTGCCAGCAGCTTAGACCTTCCGGCAGGGCTCTACGAGCAGTACTTC CASSLDLPAGLYEQYF TRBV7-2 - TRBJ2-7 once
TGTGCCAGCAGTGAATATGGCGGGAGCACAGATACGCAGTATTTT CASSEYGGSTDTQYF TRBV25-1 - TRBJ2-3 -
TGCGCCAGCACCGGACAGGTGGGCTCCTACGAGCAGTACTTC CASTGQVGSYEQYF TRBV10-1 TRBD1 TRBJ2-7 once
TGTGCCAGCAGATCTATCAGGGAGCAGTACTTC CASRSIREQYF TRBV2 - TRBJ2-7 -
TGTGCCAGTAGTGGGACAGGGGGCCCAAACACCGGGGAGCTGTTTTTT CASSGTGGPNTGELFF TRBV19 TRBD1 TRBJ2-2 few
TGCGCCAGCAGCCAAGAAGGAGGCGTGAATGAGCAGTTCTTC CASSQEGGVNEQFF TRBV4-3 - TRBJ2-1 -
TGTGCCAGCTCACCGGGCAGAAACAATCAGCCCCAGCATTTT CASSPGRNNQPQHF TRBV18 - TRBJ1-5 -
TGTGCCAGCAGCTTAAAAGTCGGAGCTAGCGGGAGAAGGGGTGAGCAGTTCTTC CASSLKVGASGRRGEQFF TRBV7-2 TRBD2 TRBJ2-1 -
TGTGCCAGCAGGAGAATCACCGGGGAGCTGTTTTTT CASRRITGELFF TRBV28 - TRBJ2-2 once
TGCGCCAGCAGCTTGGCCCCAGGGGGCTTCGAGACCCAGTACTTC CASSLAPGGFETQYF TRBV5-1 TRBD1 TRBJ2-5 -
TGTGCCAGTAGACTAGCAGCGGGAGCCAAAAACATTCAGTACTTC CASRLAAGAKNIQYF TRBV19 - TRBJ2-4 -
TGTGCCAGCAGGATGGGACAGAACTACGAGCAGTACTTC CASRMGQNYEQYF TRBV6-5 TRBD1 TRBJ2-7 once
TGCGCCAGCAGCTTGGGGACAGGGGCAGGCTTCTCCTACGAGCAGTACTTC CASSLGTGAGFSYEQYF TRBV5-1 TRBD1 TRBJ2-7 few
TGTGCCAGCAAAGGGGACAGGGGTATGTACAATGAGCAGTTCTTC CASKGDRGMYNEQFF TRBV2 TRBD1 TRBJ2-1 -
TGTGCCAGCAGTTACACAGGGGGCTTAAGAGATACGCAGTATTTT CASSYTGGLRDTQYF TRBV6-5 TRBD1 TRBJ2-3 -
TGTGCCAGCTGGGGGGTTGGGACTGAAGCTTTCTTT CASWGVGTEAFF TRBV28 - TRBJ1-1 -
TGCGCCAGCAGCTTGGAGGGCGGGGGCACAGATACGCAGTATTTT CASSLEGGGTDTQYF TRBV5-1 - TRBJ2-3 -
TGTGCCAGCAGTGTTCAAAGGGGCGATGAGCAGTTCTTC CASSVQRGDEQFF TRBV6-4 - TRBJ2-1 -
TGTGCCAGCAGCTTTCTAGCGGGTCGGGAGACCCAGTACTTC CASSFLAGRETQYF TRBV13 TRBD2 TRBJ2-5 once
TGTGCCAGCAGCAAACTTCTGGCCCGATCGACTAACACCGGAGAGCTGTTTTTT CASSKLLARSTNTGELFF TRBV21-1 - TRBJ2-2 -
TGTGCCAGCATCGCGGGGGGCGGTAATGAAAAACTGTTTTTT CASIAGGGNEKLFF TRBV28 - TRBJ1-4 once
TGTGCCTGGAGTTCATCCCTCAGGGACATTAATCCCCCAAACATTCAGTACTTC CAWSSSLRDINPPNIQYF TRBV30 - TRBJ2-4 -
TGTGCCAGCAGCTTAGGGCAGGGAACGGCCGGGGAGCTGTTTTTT CASSLGQGTAGELFF TRBV11-2 - TRBJ2-2 -
TGTGCCAGCAGCGGAGGACAGAGGGAAGGTTTCTTT CASSGGQREGFF TRBV7-8 - TRBJ1-1 -
TGCGCCAGCAGCCAAGAAAGCCAGGCCCTCGGCGGCTACACCTTC CASSQESQALGGYTF TRBV4-3 - TRBJ1-2 -
TGTGCCAGCAGCCCCCGGCCAGCGGGGGGAGCCTACGAGCAGTACTTC CASSPRPAGGAYEQYF TRBV7-6 TRBD2 TRBJ2-7 -
TGCAGCGCCCGGGAGAACTATGGCTACACCTTC CSARENYGYTF TRBV20-1 - TRBJ1-2 -
TGCGCCAGCAGCCGACAGGTAGTGGAGCAGCCCCAGCATTTT CASSRQVVEQPQHF TRBV4-1 - TRBJ1-5 -
TGTGCCAGCAGCTTAGGAGCGGGAGGGGGCAATGAGCAGTTCTTC CASSLGAGGGNEQFF TRBV11-3 TRBD2 TRBJ2-1 medium-sized
TGTGCCAGCAGTGAGACGGGTCATCAGGGGTTTAATGAAAAACTGTTTTTT CASSETGHQGFNEKLFF TRBV6-1 - TRBJ1-4 -
TGTGCCAGCGGCCAAGCGGGAGTCTTGGGGGAGCAGTACTTC CASGQAGVLGEQYF TRBV7-2 TRBD2 TRBJ2-7 -